The clone carrying this T cell receptor beta chain was counted only a few times. The data are from a study of blood T cell repertoires in COVID-19. Study at large: Both acute and convalescent COVID-19 samples were obtained from the United States, Italy and Spain. From T cells, B-cell-depleted T cells, or PBMCs came the material, which was cDNA or gDNA.

Seattle enrolled patients during active infection and tracked them longitudinally. Germline CDR1 is MDHEN and CDR2 is SYDVKM. The CDR3 is 16 amino acids. Trimming removed 1 base from V and 0 bases from J; junction bases left unmatched: 1. Original processing notes: Counts of nucleated cells, estimated from reference gene primer amplification, were obtained. The assay was immunoSEQ multiplex PCR, and TCRdb's table has in-frame clones only and misses some. V and J calls and clone size follow that table, whereas D and trimming were derived from the DNA. The profile shows about 160,000 clones, 70% to 80% of them singletons.

The clonotype originates from a woman in her sixties with COVID-19, enrolled during active disease. Specimen: peripheral blood. The chain uses TRBV28 and TRBJ2-3, with 10 nucleotides matching TRBD2. The CDR3 is CASSLSSGGSTDTQYF. CDR3 DNA sequence: TGTGCCAGCAGTTTATCTAGCGGGGGCAGCACAGATACGCAGTATTTT.